This TCR beta chain originates from a study of T cell clonotyping in hematopoietic cell transplantation. Notes on the study in general: No sorting was done, leaving CD4 and CD8 contributions mixed. After transplant, recipient diversity fell while pathologically expanded clonotypes grew through day 180.

In regard to this clone: Its matching antigen is unknown.

V shed 0 bases and J 10 bases; nucleotides not matched to a gene: 3. This CDR3 region has 14 residues. CDR1 and CDR2 from the germline V gene are GTSNPN and SVGIG (reference sequence). The assay was immunoSEQ multiplex PCR, and TCRdb's table has in-frame clones only and misses some. Among 10,000 to 15,000 clones, about 72% were seen once, and the ten largest hold 14% to 15%. The sample in question was peripheral blood mononuclear cells, obtained 180 days after allogeneic stem cell transplant. The receptor's source is a male patient aged 60 to 75 who had an allogeneic stem cell transplant from an unrelated donor, so the T cells may come from the graft donor. Some clones in this sample may be carry-over from other donors' samples. The genes are TRBV30 and TRBJ2-1, with 13 bases aligning to TRBD2. The CDR3 DNA sequence: TGTGCCTGGAGTGTAACTAGCGGGGGGGCCGAGCAGTTCTTC. Translating gives CAWSVTSGGAEQFF.